These T cell receptor beta chains were read from a single sample in a study of blood T cells in healthy people across ages. TCRdb reanalysed the 5' RACE reads using MiXCR and keeps one entry per CDR3 protein. The sample has just under 900,000 distinct CDR3 sequences, about 30% seen once. Specimen: blood. These receptor sequences come from a woman at least 80 years old in good health. Both conserved end residues are part of each CDR3. Each record gives: CDR3 DNA, CDR3 protein, D gene, V gene, clone size, J gene. A D gene is named only where the DNA matches it firmly. Some rows have no size entry. The others give once, few or many, or a class for an expanded clone.

TGTGCCAGCAGCCAACCCGGGACAGCCCCTGAGCAGTTCTTC,CASSQPGTAPEQFF,TRBD1,TRBV7-2,many,TRBJ2-1
TGTGCCAGCAGCCGCGGGACTTGGAGGCAAGAGACCCAGTACTTC,CASSRGTWRQETQYF,.,TRBV7-2,many,TRBJ2-5
TGTGCCAGCAGTTCTGGCTTAACCACATACAATGGGCAGTACTTC,CASSSGLTTYNGQYF,.,TRBV11-2,.,TRBJ2-5
TGTGCCAGCAACAGGGGGCGGAACACTGAAGCTTTCTTT,CASNRGRNTEAFF,TRBD1,TRBV14,few,TRBJ1-1
TGCAGTGCTAGCTGGGCAAGAATTGTGTCCTACGAGCAGTACTTC,CSASWARIVSYEQYF,.,TRBV20-1,many,TRBJ2-7
TGTGCCAGCAAGCAGGGTCCGGCTAATGAAAAACTGTTTTTT,CASKQGPANEKLFF,.,TRBV12-3/TRBV12-4,few,TRBJ1-4
TGTGCCAGCAGCTTAGTCCTTAACACCGGGGAGCTGTTTTTT,CASSLVLNTGELFF,.,TRBV11-2,few,TRBJ2-2
TGTGCCAGCAGCTCCCAGATGACAGGGCAGAGGGGGGAGACCCAGTACTTC,CASSSQMTGQRGETQYF,TRBD1,TRBV7-2,many,TRBJ2-5
TGCGCCAGCAGCATAGGGACAGGCAATCAGCCCCAGCATTTT,CASSIGTGNQPQHF,TRBD1,TRBV5-1,few,TRBJ1-5
TGCAGTGCTAGAAGACAGGGAGTATACAATGAGCAGTTCTTC,CSARRQGVYNEQFF,TRBD1,TRBV20-1,few,TRBJ2-1
TGTGCCACCGAAAGCCGAGACTTTAATGGGCCCCTCCACTTT,CATESRDFNGPLHF,.,TRBV15,few,TRBJ1-6
TGTGCCAGCAGTTTGAGGCTAGCGGGACCCCAAGAGACCCAGTACTTC,CASSLRLAGPQETQYF,TRBD2,TRBV12-3/TRBV12-4,many,TRBJ2-5
TGCGCCAGCAGCGACGGGTTGGAGGGGGAAGCTTTCTTT,CASSDGLEGEAFF,.,TRBV4-3,many,TRBJ1-1
TGTGCCAGCAGCCAAGTAGGGGGGAGTAACAACAATGAGCAGTTCTTC,CASSQVGGSNNNEQFF,.,TRBV3-1,.,TRBJ2-1
TGCAGTGCTGAGACTAGCGGGGGGGCCGGTACGCAGTATTTT,CSAETSGGAGTQYF,TRBD2,TRBV20-1,.,TRBJ2-3
TGTGCCAGCTCGCCAAGTGGACAGAACTACGAGCAGTACTTC,CASSPSGQNYEQYF,.,TRBV18,.,TRBJ2-7
TGTGCCAGCAGCACCGGAAAGGGGGCATACTTCCATGAAAAACTGTTTTTT,CASSTGKGAYFHEKLFF,TRBD1,TRBV5-6,few,TRBJ1-4
TGTGCCTTCCGAGGGGTCTACGAGCAGTACTTC,CAFRGVYEQYF,.,TRBV30,many,TRBJ2-7
TGTGCCAGCAGCTACGACTCAAAATACGAGCAGTACTTC,CASSYDSKYEQYF,.,TRBV7-2,.,TRBJ2-7
TGTGCCAGCAGCGCGAGGCCTGGAAACGAGCAGTACTTC,CASSARPGNEQYF,.,TRBV11-1,few,TRBJ2-7
TGTGCCAGCAGCTTAGTGCATATCTTTGGGTTTCCGCAGTACTTC,CASSLVHIFGFPQYF,.,TRBV7-2,.,TRBJ2-5
TGTGCCAGCAGCTTAGTTGGGGCACAGACAGAGACCCAGTACTTC,CASSLVGAQTETQYF,.,TRBV7-2,many,TRBJ2-5
TGTGCCAGCAGCGTAGAGGGCAGGGGTACAGATACGCAGTATTTT,CASSVEGRGTDTQYF,.,TRBV9,few,TRBJ2-3
TGCGCCAGCAGCTCAAGGAGGGATTTCTACAATGAGCAGTTCTTC,CASSSRRDFYNEQFF,.,TRBV5-1,many,TRBJ2-1
TGTGCCAGCAGCTTAGTACGGCCGACCCAGTACTTC,CASSLVRPTQYF,.,TRBV7-2,many,TRBJ2-5
TGTGCCAGCAGCTTAGCAGAGCGGGGCCCCACCGGGGAGCTGTTTTTT,CASSLAERGPTGELFF,TRBD2,TRBV11-2,.,TRBJ2-2
TGTGCCAGCAGCTCCAGGAGCAAGACTAGCGGGGTCCCCCAAGAGACCCAGTACTTC,CASSSRSKTSGVPQETQYF,TRBD2,TRBV11-2,many,TRBJ2-5
TGCAGTGCTAGAGAGGGGACAGGGGGGAATCAGCCCCAGCATTTT,CSAREGTGGNQPQHF,TRBD1,TRBV20-1,.,TRBJ1-5
TGTGCCAGCAGTGCCACGGGGGGGCGGCTTAACTATGGCTACACCTTC,CASSATGGRLNYGYTF,.,TRBV6-5,.,TRBJ1-2
TGTGCCAGTGGACAGGGGGGAACCTACGAGCAGTACTTC,CASGQGGTYEQYF,TRBD1,TRBV28,many,TRBJ2-7
TGCAGTGCTATGCAATACAGGGGAGGAAGCGAGCAGTACTTC,CSAMQYRGGSEQYF,.,TRBV20-1,many,TRBJ2-7
TGTGCCAGCAGGTCAGGGGGGGACCGGACCGGGGAGCTGTTTTTT,CASRSGGDRTGELFF,.,TRBV5-5,.,TRBJ2-2
TGCAGTGCCGTCGGGGGGACTGTTCAAGAGACCCAGTACTTC,CSAVGGTVQETQYF,TRBD2,TRBV20-1,many,TRBJ2-5
TGTGCCAGCAGTGACGGGACAGACTATGGCTACACCTTC,CASSDGTDYGYTF,TRBD1,TRBV6-1,many,TRBJ1-2
TGTGCCAGCAGTGAAAACTTACAAGAGACCCAGTACTTC,CASSENLQETQYF,.,TRBV2,many,TRBJ2-5
TGCAGTGCTAGCCGGACAGCCTACTCCTACGAGCAGTACTTC,CSASRTAYSYEQYF,.,TRBV20-1,many,TRBJ2-7
TGCGCCAGCAGCTTGCGGTCCCAAATCGAGGAAAATGAAAAACTGTTTTTT,CASSLRSQIEENEKLFF,.,TRBV5-1,few,TRBJ1-4
TGTGCCAGCAGTTCCGGGACTAGGGGGACCACAGATACGCAGTATTTT,CASSSGTRGTTDTQYF,TRBD2,TRBV6-2/TRBV6-3,few,TRBJ2-3
TGTGCCAGCGCACAACGAAAACAGGGCTACACTGAAGCTTTCTTT,CASAQRKQGYTEAFF,.,TRBV7-2,many,TRBJ1-1
TGCAGCGTTCCACGGACGGGACAAAACGTAAATGAGCAGTTCTTC,CSVPRTGQNVNEQFF,.,TRBV29-1,many,TRBJ2-1
TGTGCCAGCAGTTTAATTCCAGGGGCCGCGTGGGATACGCAGTATTTT,CASSLIPGAAWDTQYF,.,TRBV27,many,TRBJ2-3